Presented here are 32 T cell receptor beta chains from one specimen sequenced in a study of siplizumab effects on memory and regulatory T cells. The antigens these receptors bind are not known. The table came from immunoSEQ multiplex PCR; TCRdb's copy has only in-frame clones and leaves some out. The sample carries more than 13,000 clones, approximately 45% recorded once. Cocultured for roughly six days at 37°C were the mixed lymphocyte reaction cells. The sequenced material came from CFSE-low (dividing) CD4+ T cells sorted from an allogeneic mixed lymphocyte reaction. The receptors originated from a human donor in good health; the cells came from an allogeneic mixed lymphocyte reaction. Some clones in this sample may be carry-over from other donors' samples.

The chain combines TRBV7-2 with TRBJ2-2; 9 nucleotides agree with TRBD2. CDR1 and CDR2 from the germline V gene are SGHTA and FQGNSA. The junction had 3 bases not matched to a gene; V was cut back by 2 bases and J by 5 bases. This CDR3 is built from 15 residues. CDR3 DNA: TGTGCCAGCAGCTTACGACTAGCGGAAACCGGGGAGCTGTTTTTT. It yields the protein CASSLRLAETGELFF.

The rearrangement joins TRBV19 to TRBJ2-1; TRBD2 agrees at 8 bases. This CDR3 has 17 amino acids. CDR1 is LNHDA and CDR2 is SQIVND in the germline V gene (reference sequence). V shed 5 bases, J shed 7 bases, and the junction held 16 bases outside the gene matches. CDR3 coding DNA: TGTGCCAGTAGTCTGTTCATGGGGAGCGGGAGTTGGAATGAGCAGTTCTTC. Its protein product is CASSLFMGSGSWNEQFF.

V gene TRBV19 combines with J gene TRBJ2-7; the D gene is possibly TRBD2 (6 bases). Between the trimmed V and J ends, which lost 4 bases and 3 bases, there was a span of 16 bases. Per the germline V gene, CDR1 is LNHDA and CDR2 is SQIVND (reference sequence). The CDR3 extends over 15 amino acids. Here the CDR3 DNA reads TGTGCCAGTAGTACTGGGACTCCGAGCGTCTACGAGCAGTACTTC. Its protein is CASSTGTPSVYEQYF.

The rearrangement links TRBV6-5 to TRBJ1-2; D possibly corresponds to TRBD1 (6 bases). CDR3 size: 13 residues. The germline V gene has CDR1 MNHEY and CDR2 SVGAGI. Trimming pared 5 bases from V and 10 bases from J, leaving 17 bases between. DNA for the CDR3: TGTGCCAGCAGTGAACTCCAACAGGGCTACTACACCTTC. It is translated as CASSELQQGYYTF.

This chain links TRBV7-3 with TRBJ2-3; D remains unclear. The CDR3 covers 16 residues. The V gene lost 1 base and the J gene lost 2 bases, with 13 bases spanning the gap. Germline V gene sequence: CDR1 SGHTA, CDR2 FQGTGA. The CDR3 spells CASSLNPSKDTDTQYF. CDR3 bases: TGTGCCAGCAGCTTAAACCCATCGAAAGACACAGATACGCAGTATTTT.

This sequence joins TRBV19 and TRBJ2-7; TRBD2 is a possible D gene (6 bases). V was shortened by 3 bases and J by 4 bases, with 10 bases between the two germline ends. The CDR3 covers 13 residues. CDR1 is LNHDA, CDR2 SQIVND, per germline (reference sequence). CDR3 sequence: CASSIGGGYEQYF. The CDR3 DNA reads TGTGCCAGTAGTATCGGGGGAGGTTACGAGCAGTACTTC. The full variable domain, completed using reference TRBV19 and TRBJ2-7, is DGGITQSPKYLFRKEGQNVTLSCEQNLNHDAMYWYRQDPGQGLRLIYYSQIVNDFQKGDIAEGYSVSREKKESFPLTVTSAQKNPTAFYLCASSIGGGYEQYFGPGTRLTVT.

This clone was detected once. The V call is TRBV7-8, the J call TRBJ2-7; D is ambiguous. CDR1 and CDR2 from the germline V gene are SGHVS and FQNEAQ. V was cut by 4 bases and J by 5 bases, with 12 bases left in between. This CDR3 comprises 13 residues. The CDR3 here is CASSYRPVDEQYF. The DNA of the CDR3 is TGTGCCAGCAGCTACAGACCGGTGGACGAGCAGTACTTC.

This rearrangement joins TRBV6-5 to TRBJ1-2; no definite D call. The CDR3 consists of 14 residues. Germline V CDR1 and CDR2: MNHEY, SVGAGI. V was pared by 7 bases and J by 5 bases, with 17 bases between. The DNA for the CDR3 is TGTGCCAGCAATACCCCGGTCGGAGGTTATGGCTACACCTTC. Protein: CASNTPVGGYGYTF.

This clone rates as medium-sized (0.01 to 0.1%). The genes are TRBV7-6 and TRBJ2-1; 12 positions match TRBD2. Looked up from germline, CDR1 is SGHVS and CDR2 is FNYEAQ. V gave up 5 bases and J gave up 8 bases; unmatched junction bases: 4. The CDR3 is 14 amino acids. Here the CDR3 reads CASSKTSGSDEQFF. CDR3 DNA: TGTGCCAGCAGCAAGACTAGCGGGAGCGATGAGCAGTTCTTC.

The chain couples TRBV30 to TRBJ2-1; D possibly corresponds to TRBD2 (6 bases). Germline CDR1 and CDR2: GTSNPN and SVGIG (reference sequence). V lost 0 bases to trimming and J lost 1 base, with 25 bases between them. The CDR3 is 20 amino acids. The CDR3 sequence: CAWSVYCVLGGASSYNEQFF. The CDR3 DNA is TGTGCCTGGAGTGTATATTGCGTTTTGGGGGGAGCATCTTCCTACAATGAGCAGTTCTTC.

This sequence joins TRBV18 and TRBJ2-7; D perhaps matches TRBD2 (5 bases). The CDR3 totals 14 residues. Germline V CDR1 and CDR2: KGHSH, LQKENI. V was trimmed by 2 bases and J by 2 bases, leaving 10 bases between them. In DNA form, the CDR3 reads TGTGCCAGCTCACCAGAGGGTCCCCCCTACGAGCAGTACTTC. Protein: CASSPEGPPYEQYF.

This clone has a handful of counts. The chain links TRBV28 to TRBJ1-5; a weak D match, TRBD1 (5 bases). V lost 2 bases, J lost 5 bases, and 10 bases lay in between. The CDR3 has 14 residues. From germline, CDR1 is MDHEN and CDR2 SYDVKM. In DNA, the CDR3 is TGTGCCAGCAGTTTAGGGGGGTGGGATCAGCCCCAGCATTTT. Residues: CASSLGGWDQPQHF.

The chain carries TRBV12-5 and TRBJ2-1, with D perhaps matching TRBD2 (6 bases). The V gene lost 11 bases and the J gene lost 7 bases, with 21 bases spanning the gap. CDR1 and CDR2 from the germline V gene are LGHNT and FRNRAP. The CDR3 loop spans 14 amino acids. CDR3 loop: CAGGWRELRNEQFF. DNA for the CDR3: TGTGCTGGGGGTTGGAGGGAGCTCCGAAATGAGCAGTTCTTC.

The chain recombines TRBV19 with TRBJ2-3; 7 nucleotides match TRBD1. V shed 9 bases, J shed 4 bases, and the junction held 7 bases outside the gene matches. CDR1 LNHDA and CDR2 SQIVND come from the germline V gene (reference sequence). CDR3 length: 13 amino acids. The CDR3 loop reads CASSTGLPDTQYF. DNA for the CDR3: TGTGCCAGCTCGACAGGGTTACCAGATACGCAGTATTTT. Complete variable domain (other parts from reference TRBV19 and TRBJ2-3): DGGITQSPKYLFRKEGQNVTLSCEQNLNHDAMYWYRQDPGQGLRLIYYSQIVNDFQKGDIAEGYSVSREKKESFPLTVTSAQKNPTAFYLCASSTGLPDTQYFGPGTRLTVL.

The chain joins TRBV25-1 to TRBJ2-5; D gene unclear. The V gene's germline CDR1 is MGHDK and CDR2 SYGVNS. V was pared by 5 bases and J by 5 bases, with 18 bases between. This CDR3 is 15 amino acids long. CDR3 DNA: TGTGCCAGCAGTCCCCTCGTCGAGGCCTGGGAGACCCAGTACTTC. This sequence encodes CASSPLVEAWETQYF.

J is TRBJ2-1 and V is TRBV4-2, with D uncertain. Germline V gene lookup returns CDR1 LGHNA and CDR2 YNFKEQ. The CDR3 length is 14 residues. The germline V and J ends were trimmed by 7 bases and 0 bases, with 10 bases remaining between them. The CDR3 sequence: CASNLDSSYNEQFF. DNA of the CDR3: TGTGCCAGCAACTTGGATAGCTCCTACAATGAGCAGTTCTTC.

The J gene is TRBJ2-1, the V gene TRBV7-3, with 9 bases aligning to TRBD2. V was pared by 1 base and J by 9 bases, with 10 bases of the junction left unmatched. Germline V gene lookup returns CDR1 SGHTA and CDR2 FQGTGA. This CDR3 is built from 16 residues. The CDR3 region has the DNA TGTGCCAGCAGCTTAATGGCGGGACTAGCTTTAAGTGAGCAGTTCTTC. This gives the protein CASSLMAGLALSEQFF.

The gene calls are TRBV4-1 and TRBJ2-1, with unresolved D. There are 14 residues in the CDR3. V was trimmed by 0 bases and J by 9 bases, leaving 12 bases between them. CDR1 is MGHRA, CDR2 YSYEKL, per germline. The CDR3 reads CASSQDRGGREQFF. The CDR3 DNA reads as TGCGCCAGCAGCCAAGATAGAGGTGGCCGTGAGCAGTTCTTC.

This clone was counted only a few times. The chain combines TRBV6-6 with TRBJ1-2; D is uncertain. The germline CDR1 and CDR2 sequences are MNHNY and SVGAGI (reference sequence). CDR3 length: 15 residues. The ends were cut back, 7 bases at V and 4 bases at J, with 19 bases in the middle. CDR3 DNA: TGTGCCAGCACCATTCTTGGGGTCGGTGGCTATGGCTACACCTTC. Translating it yields CASTILGVGGYGYTF.

This clone has a handful of counts. This chain uses TRBV5-6 with TRBJ1-4; D is perhaps TRBD1 (5 bases). The CDR3 is 18 residues long. Germline CDR1 reads SGHDT; CDR2 reads YYEEEE. The V end lost 2 bases, the J end lost 4 bases, and 21 bases lay between the germline ends. The CDR3 nucleotides read TGTGCCAGCAGCTTTCACCCAGGGACCTCAACTTATAATGAAAAACTGTTTTTT. Translating gives CASSFHPGTSTYNEKLFF.

The chain recombines TRBV6-1 with TRBJ2-7; 10 positions match TRBD2. The CDR3 has 15 amino acids. V lost 6 bases and J lost 1; bases outside the gene matches: 6. The germline CDR1 and CDR2 sequences are MNHNS and SASEGT. The CDR3 loop reads CASSRRTSGSYEQYF. CDR3 DNA: TGTGCCAGCAGCCGGAGGACTAGCGGTTCCTACGAGCAGTACTTC.

In the case of this clone: At one end, the junction sequence differs from germline, possibly due to a read error. The rearrangement uses TRBV6-1 and TRBJ2-3; D not resolved. The germline CDR1 and CDR2 sequences are MNHNS and SASEGT. There are 11 residues in the CDR3. This CDR3 is CASRESVRGYF. As DNA, the CDR3 is TGTGCCAGCCGTGAGTCCGTTCGTGGGTATTTT.

This clone was counted between two and nine times. This chain uses TRBV27 with TRBJ2-7; 7 positions match TRBD2. V lost 10 bases, J lost 7 bases, and 16 bases stayed unmatched. Germline CDR1 and CDR2: MNHEY and SMNVEV (reference sequence). This CDR3 contains 14 residues. DNA of the CDR3: TGTGCCACCTCCCGGGGGGTCGGTAGGTTGGAGCAGTACTTC. Amino acids: CATSRGVGRLEQYF.

This clone was seen a handful of times. This chain joins TRBV11-2 and TRBJ2-1; 7 bases line up with TRBD2. Germline V CDR1 and CDR2: SGHAT, FQNNGV. V was pared by 1 base and J by 6 bases, with 6 bases of the junction left unmatched. CDR3 length equals 15 residues. In DNA, the CDR3 is TGTGCCAGCAGCTTAGTAGGCGGGAGTATCAATGAGCAGTTCTTC. Amino acid sequence: CASSLVGGSINEQFF.

This clone was observed a handful of times. The chain is built from TRBV29-1 and TRBJ2-1, with D perhaps matching TRBD2 (6 bases). Germline V gene lookup returns CDR1 SQVTM and CDR2 ANQGSEA. There are 16 residues in the CDR3. The V end was cut by 7 bases, the J end by 0 bases, with 19 bases between. This CDR3 is CSALPLAINSYNEQFF. For the CDR3, the DNA is TGCAGCGCACTGCCGCTAGCGATAAACTCCTACAATGAGCAGTTCTTC.

The genes are TRBV9 and TRBJ2-7; TRBD2 matches 8 bases. The CDR3 runs 16 residues. Unmatched junction bases numbered 8, after V lost 0 bases and J lost 3 bases. CDR1 SGDLS and CDR2 YYNGEE come from the germline V gene. The CDR3 is CASSVGALAGVYEQYF. As DNA, the CDR3 is TGTGCCAGCAGCGTAGGAGCCCTAGCGGGCGTCTACGAGCAGTACTTC.

The chain uses TRBV7-9 and TRBJ2-1; D is unclear. Trimming cost V 3 bases and J 10 bases, with 13 bases left between them. Germline V gives CDR1 SEHNR, CDR2 FQNEAQ (reference sequence). The CDR3 has 13 amino acids. This CDR3 reads CASSFRGDGEQFF. CDR3 nucleotide sequence: TGTGCCAGCAGCTTTAGAGGCGATGGGGAGCAGTTCTTC.

The V gene is TRBV4-1, the J gene TRBJ1-3, with TRBD1 matching over 8 bases. Trimming removed 2 bases from V and 8 bases from J; junction bases left unmatched: 8. The CDR3 spans 15 residues. Germline CDR1 reads MGHRA; CDR2 reads YSYEKL. The CDR3 sequence is CASSQPVGTGHTIYF. The CDR3 coding sequence is TGCGCCAGCAGCCAACCCGTTGGGACAGGCCACACCATATATTTT.

This clone counts as large (0.1 to 1%). The chain employs TRBV27 and TRBJ1-2; 7 nucleotides agree with TRBD1. This CDR3 is built from 14 residues. The junction had 4 bases not matched to a gene; V was cut back by 0 bases and J by 6 bases. The germline CDR1 and CDR2 sequences are MNHEY and SMNVEV (reference sequence). CDR3 amino acids: CASSLSRGQHGYTF. The CDR3 nucleotides are TGTGCCAGCAGTTTATCGAGGGGGCAACATGGCTACACCTTC.

This sequence joins TRBV18 and TRBJ2-1; weak D call: TRBD1 (6 bases). This CDR3 contains 16 residues. The V end was cut by 11 bases, the J end by 5 bases, with 25 bases between. Germline loops: CDR1 KGHSH, CDR2 LQKENI. This CDR3 reads CAHLSSRGVIDNEQFF. The CDR3 DNA sequence: TGTGCCCACCTATCAAGCAGGGGCGTCATAGACAATGAGCAGTTCTTC.

This chain joins TRBV7-8 and TRBJ2-7; 11 bases match TRBD2. Looked up from germline, CDR1 is SGHVS and CDR2 is FQNEAQ. The CDR3 consists of 15 residues. V shed 2 bases, J shed 6 bases, and the junction held 6 bases outside the gene matches. CDR3 sequence (DNA): TGTGCCAGCAGCTTAACTCCTAGCGGGAGGTCCGAGCAGTACTTC. As protein: CASSLTPSGRSEQYF.

In its sample, this clone was seen a few times. CDR3 DNA: TGTGCCAGCATCCCCCCGGGGGCTAGCGGGCCGCAGGGGTTCTTC. The encoded protein is CASIPPGASGPQGFF. The genes are TRBV7-8 and TRBJ2-1; 8 bases fit TRBD2. The J segment lost 15 bases and the V segment lost 7 bases, leaving 20 bases of the junction unmatched. This CDR3 is 15 amino acids long. The germline gives CDR1 SGHVS, CDR2 FQNEAQ.